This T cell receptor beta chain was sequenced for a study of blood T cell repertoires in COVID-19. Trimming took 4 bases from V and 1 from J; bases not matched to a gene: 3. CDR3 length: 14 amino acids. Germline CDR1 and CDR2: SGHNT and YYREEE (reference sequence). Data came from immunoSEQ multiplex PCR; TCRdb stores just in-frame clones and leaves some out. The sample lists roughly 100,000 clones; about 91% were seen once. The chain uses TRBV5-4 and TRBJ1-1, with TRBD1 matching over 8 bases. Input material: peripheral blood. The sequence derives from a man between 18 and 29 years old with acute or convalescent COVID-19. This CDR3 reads CASSVGQENTEAFF. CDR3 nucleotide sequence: TGTGCCAGCAGCGTGGGACAGGAGAACACTGAAGCTTTCTTT.